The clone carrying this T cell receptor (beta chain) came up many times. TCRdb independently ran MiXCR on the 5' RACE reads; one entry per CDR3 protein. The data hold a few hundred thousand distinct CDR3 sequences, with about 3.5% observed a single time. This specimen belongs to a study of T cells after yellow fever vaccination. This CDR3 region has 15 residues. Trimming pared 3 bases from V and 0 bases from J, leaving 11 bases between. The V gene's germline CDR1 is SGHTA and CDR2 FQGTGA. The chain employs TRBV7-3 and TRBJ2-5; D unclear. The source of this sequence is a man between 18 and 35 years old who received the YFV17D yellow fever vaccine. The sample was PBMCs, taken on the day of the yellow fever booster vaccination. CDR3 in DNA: TGTGCCAGCAGCTTGAGTAACAAGTACCAAGAGACCCAGTACTTC. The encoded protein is CASSLSNKYQETQYF.